The rows below give T cell receptor beta chains drawn from one sample of a study of T-cell memory formation after mild COVID-19. TCRdb used MiXCR to reprocess the 5' RACE reads, holding one entry per CDR3 protein. This table holds about 340,000 distinct CDR3 sequences, roughly 14% found once. Sequencing used PBMCs or a T cell subset sorted from them (not recorded which). The receptors here all came from a man between 18 and 29 years old who had mild COVID-19 (a few samples of this study predate the infection). Cell type and time point are not known. Each CDR3 is given with its conserved first and last residue.

j_call v_call cdr3_aa
TRBJ2-2 TRBV7-9 CASSLEPYRRGNTGELFF
TRBJ1-1 TRBV28 CASSPGDSSRGLEAFF
TRBJ2-4 TRBV24-1 CATSDFPGIKNIQYF
TRBJ1-2 TRBV2 CASTGAIIGGYTF
TRBJ2-7 TRBV6-2/TRBV6-3 CASLTSGGSYEQYF
TRBJ1-1 TRBV7-3 CASSLSSGFNTEAFF
TRBJ2-3 TRBV5-1 CASSLAGQGADTQYF
TRBJ2-3 TRBV10-1 CASSPGGARTDTQYF
TRBJ2-3 TRBV29-1 CSVEEERDTQYF
TRBJ2-3 TRBV2 CASTITGAGPDTQYF
TRBJ1-2 TRBV6-5 CASSYSPHSGYGYTF
TRBJ2-1 TRBV7-9 CASSLALGTSGGNEQFF
TRBJ2-3 TRBV6-2/TRBV6-3 CASSSLPGAGTDTQYF
TRBJ2-2 TRBV27 CASTVLAGGGELFF
TRBJ2-1 TRBV12-3/TRBV12-4 CATYGTSGVYEQFF
TRBJ2-6 TRBV18 CASSPQQGSGANVLTF
TRBJ2-2 TRBV5-1 CASSLAGTGVTGELFF
TRBJ2-7 TRBV5-5 CASSLVRGIVRDEQYF
TRBJ2-6 TRBV7-8 CASSFSGANVLTF
TRBJ2-1 TRBV9 CASSVEGYEQFF
TRBJ2-2 TRBV10-3 CAISEFVLAGDFGELFF
TRBJ2-3 TRBV10-2 CASSKTFRDSSSTDTQYF
TRBJ1-1 TRBV7-9 CASTPGGQGNTEAFF
TRBJ2-5 TRBV5-1 CASSATGPQETQYF
TRBJ2-1 TRBV20-1 CSASGGNTGEQFF
TRBJ2-2 TRBV9 CASSSRSDTGELFF
TRBJ2-2 TRBV7-9 CAHLAGEAGELFF
TRBJ2-3 TRBV7-2 CASSLTWTGWTDTQYF
TRBJ2-3 TRBV11-2 CASSRTSLFDTQYF
TRBJ1-3 TRBV9 CASSDQGDSGNTIYF
TRBJ2-4 TRBV23-1 CASNRGTIYF
TRBJ2-1 TRBV5-1 CASSLMGGNEQFF
TRBJ2-5 TRBV5-1 CASSLEPAGGPFGETQYF
TRBJ1-6 TRBV7-9 CASSFPGGRSYNSPLHF
TRBJ2-3 TRBV2 CASLERRTDTQYF
TRBJ2-5 TRBV4-1 CASSQVPVAGETQYF
TRBJ2-2 TRBV12-3/TRBV12-4 CASRPTSGVITGELFF
TRBJ2-5 TRBV20-1 CSARDGEVRETQYF
TRBJ1-4 TRBV20-1 CSIYRPQDEKLFF
TRBJ1-1 TRBV14 CASSGPSNTEAFF
TRBJ2-3 TRBV4-3 CASSQDPSSTDTQYF
TRBJ2-5 TRBV7-2 CASSLVVMGLGVETQYF
TRBJ2-5 TRBV27 CASSRGQGRLQTQYF
TRBJ2-1 TRBV14 CASSQYTGGSSSYNEQFF
TRBJ2-7 TRBV20-1 CSARARGTGGPYEQYF
TRBJ1-1 TRBV7-2 CASSPELKAFF
TRBJ2-1 TRBV20-1 CSAQLSSYNEQFF
TRBJ1-3 TRBV2 CASSRDSYAGNTIYF
TRBJ2-3 TRBV6-5 CASKWRGGPDTQYF
TRBJ2-1 TRBV5-8 CASSLETAAHNEQFF
TRBJ2-7 TRBV18 CASSPGSGGNEQYF
TRBJ2-5 TRBV6-1 CASSASGRETQYF
TRBJ2-1 TRBV7-9 CASSREGGQFF